What follows are 13 T cell receptor beta chains derived from one specimen sequenced in a study of early T cells in non-severe SARS-CoV-2 infection (dated by TCRdb to about 2021). Library prep was done by 5' RACE. Data came from a NextSeq 500. The raw public reads went through TCRdb reprocessing: fastp at Q25, MiXCR clone calling, in-frame beta chains kept. Rows are combined by CDR3 protein, so each entry shows the most common genes and DNA. This sample is represented by 75,000 or so distinct CDR3 sequences; 11% to 15% of them were singletons. The ten largest clones add up to approximately 11% of the sample. The material sequenced was whole blood. The receptors derive from an adult who was a healthcare worker with PCR-confirmed SARS-CoV-2 infection or an uninfected control (not recorded which).

The chain joins TRBV28 to TRBJ2-2; 9 nucleotides align to TRBD1. The V gene's germline CDR1 is MDHEN and CDR2 SYDVKM. V lost 8 bases and J lost 7; bases outside the gene matches: 11. CDR3 length: 15 amino acids. The CDR3 is CASGGGTGNNGELFF. CDR3 in DNA: TGTGCCAGCGGAGGGGGGACAGGGAATAACGGGGAGCTGTTTTTT.

This clonotype has a count of ten or more. V is TRBV7-2 and J is TRBJ2-2, with unresolved D. CDR1 SGHTA and CDR2 FQGNSA come from the germline V gene. V was pared by 5 bases and J by 7 bases, with 17 bases between. The CDR3 loop spans 15 amino acids. CDR3 nucleotides: TGTGCCAGCAGCCCCACGTTAATGGGTAGCGGGGAGCTGTTTTTT. Amino acid sequence: CASSPTLMGSGELFF. Based on the CDR3 plus reference TRBV7-2 and TRBJ2-2, the full variable domain is GAGVSQSPSNKVTEKGKDVELRCDPISGHTALYWYRQSLGQGLEFLIYFQGNSAPDKSGLPSDRFSAERTGGSVSTLTIQRTQQEDSAVYLCASSPTLMGSGELFFGEGSRLTVL.

The chain combines TRBV3-1 with TRBJ2-7; 9 bases match TRBD2. Germline trimming cut 3 bases from V and 3 bases from J; bases unmatched to any gene: 3. The CDR3 is made up of 14 amino acids. Per germline, CDR1 LGHDT and CDR2 YNNKEL (reference sequence). CDR3 sequence reads: CASSHQRGDYEQYF. The CDR3 nucleotides are TGTGCCAGCAGCCATCAGCGGGGGGACTACGAGCAGTACTTC.

This clonotype was observed a handful of times. CDR3 sequence: CSAEGGAGGTQYF. In nucleotides, the CDR3 is TGCAGCGCTGAGGGCGGGGCTGGCGGGACCCAGTACTTC. The chain couples TRBV29-1 to TRBJ2-5; maybe TRBD2 (6 bases). V was cut by 7 bases and J by 7 bases, with 19 bases left in between. This CDR3 is built from 13 residues. Germline V lookup: CDR1 SQVTM, CDR2 ANQGSEA.

This clonotype has a handful of counts. The chain is built from TRBV27 and TRBJ2-3; 10 bases are shared with TRBD2. The CDR3 spans 16 residues. Germline CDR1 reads MNHEY; CDR2 reads SMNVEV (reference sequence). J lost 4 bases, V lost 0 bases, and 4 bases had no gene match. The CDR3 DNA sequence: TGTGCCAGCAGTTTATCAGCGGGGGGGGCACCAGATACGCAGTATTTT. Protein: CASSLSAGGAPDTQYF.

The chain employs TRBV11-2 and TRBJ1-2; D is unresolved. Germline-derived CDR1 and CDR2 are SGHAT and FQNNGV. CDR3 length: 13 amino acids. V lost 1 base and J 4 bases, leaving 7 bases between the germline ends. The CDR3 nucleotides are TGTGCCAGCAGCTTAGTCAGAGCCTATGGCTACACCTTC. Encoded protein: CASSLVRAYGYTF.

J is TRBJ1-4 and V is TRBV5-5, with 9 bases fitting TRBD1. The CDR3 spans 14 residues. Trimming took 4 bases from V and 6 from J; bases not matched to a gene: 4. The germline V gene encodes CDR1 SGHKS and CDR2 YYEKEE (reference sequence). CDR3 DNA sequence: TGTGCCAGCAGCACCAGACAGGGGGATGAAAAACTGTTTTTT. Its translation: CASSTRQGDEKLFF.

This clonotype was seen a few times. The rearrangement links TRBV2 to TRBJ2-5, with 11 bases lining up with TRBD2. This CDR3 spans 16 amino acids. Germline-derived CDR1 and CDR2 are SNHLY and FYNNEI. V lost 4 bases to trimming and J lost 5 bases; unmatched junction nucleotides: 9. The CDR3 reads CASSGPRLAGLETQYF. In DNA, the CDR3 is TGTGCCAGCAGTGGACCTCGACTAGCGGGGTTGGAGACCCAGTACTTC. Based on the CDR3 plus reference TRBV2 and TRBJ2-5, the full variable domain is EPEVTQTPSHQVTQMGQEVILRCVPISNHLYFYWYRQILGQKVEFLVSFYNNEISEKSEIFDDQFSVERPDGSNFTLKIRSTKLEDSAMYFCASSGPRLAGLETQYFGPGTRLLVL.

This clonotype was recorded a few times. The chain links TRBV7-2 to TRBJ2-3; D not resolved. Trimming removed 4 bases from V and 2 bases from J, with 10 bases in between. The CDR3 runs 14 residues. Germline-derived CDR1 and CDR2 are SGHTA and FQGNSA. CDR3 nucleotide sequence: TGTGCCAGCAGCTCGACCTTTGCCACAGATACGCAGTATTTT. Protein product: CASSSTFATDTQYF.

The chain combines TRBV4-1 with TRBJ2-2; the D is unclear. The CDR3 is 12 residues long. The germline V gene has CDR1 MGHRA and CDR2 YSYEKL. The V gene lost 1 base and the J gene lost 6 bases, with 3 bases spanning the gap. The CDR3 loop is CASSQVAGELFF. The CDR3 bases are TGCGCCAGCAGCCAAGTCGCCGGGGAGCTGTTTTTT.

This clonotype was seen at least ten times. CDR3 in amino acids: CASSSTGDNLYGYTF. The CDR3 DNA follows: TGTGCCAGTAGTTCGACAGGGGACAACCTCTATGGCTACACCTTC. The chain has TRBV19 and TRBJ1-2; 8 nucleotides agree with TRBD1. V shed 5 bases and J 4 bases; nucleotides not matched to a gene: 9. Per germline, CDR1 LNHDA and CDR2 SQIVND (reference sequence). This CDR3 is 15 amino acids long.

This sequence joins TRBV6-1 and TRBJ2-1; D is tentatively TRBD1 or TRBD2 (5 bases each). The germline V gene has CDR1 MNHNS and CDR2 SASEGT. V lost 4 bases and J 4 bases, leaving 8 bases between the germline ends. CDR3 size: 13 residues. This chain's CDR3 is CASSGGAYNEQFF. The DNA for the CDR3 is TGTGCCAGCAGTGGAGGGGCATACAATGAGCAGTTCTTC.

This clonotype occurred a few times. CDR3 in amino acids: CASSRDLEPVYYGYTF. CDR3 bases: TGTGCCAGCAGTAGGGATCTCGAGCCCGTCTACTATGGCTACACCTTC. The V and J genes are TRBV6-2 or TRBV6-3 and TRBJ1-2; D gene ambiguous. CDR1 is MNHEY and CDR2 is SVGEGT in the germline V gene. Trimming removed 5 bases from V and 3 bases from J, with 19 bases in between. This CDR3 spans 16 amino acids.